This T cell receptor beta chain was retrieved from a study of technical replicates of blood from a handful of donors. The protocol was immunoSEQ multiplex PCR, while the TCRdb copy is restricted to in-frame clones and leaves out a portion. The sample holds about 88,000 clones, just under 95% seen once. V lost 6 bases and J 0 bases, leaving 12 bases between the germline ends. Germline V CDR1 and CDR2: MNHEY, SMNVEV (reference sequence). CDR3 size: 14 residues. The genes are TRBV27 and TRBJ2-7; possibly TRBD1 for D (5 bases). This receptor was identified in a human donor in good health. What was sequenced was T cells isolated from PBMCs. The CDR3 bases are TGTGCCAGCAGCCCTTGGACAAGCTCCTACGAGCAGTACTTC. It specifies CASSPWTSSYEQYF.